This TCR beta chain is drawn from a study of T cells after yellow fever vaccination. TCRdb ran MiXCR on the 5' RACE reads and lists one entry per CDR3 protein. The sample has about 350,000 distinct CDR3 sequences; approximately 4% are singletons. This clonotype was counted ten times or more. This CDR3 comprises 15 residues. Germline V gene sequence: CDR1 SGHRS, CDR2 YFSETQ. With 2 bases removed from V and 5 bases from J, the gap between germline ends came to 11 bases. The receptor was isolated from a man aged 18 to 35 who received the YFV17D yellow fever vaccine. J is TRBJ2-6 and V is TRBV5-1, with D unresolved. The specimen was PBMCs, collected 5 days after the yellow fever booster vaccination. The CDR3 loop is CASSFTPTRANVLTF. In nucleotides, the CDR3 is TGCGCCAGCAGCTTTACACCCACAAGGGCCAACGTCCTGACTTTC.